The 11 T cell receptor beta chains presented below share a single source sample, sequenced in a study of T cells expressing NK-cell markers. No DNA is given; TCRdb re-called the 5' RACE reads and lists each CDR3 protein once. This sample's table has 550,000 or so distinct CDR3 sequences. The sample was blood T cells: a sorted CD56 or NKG2C T cell subset, CD4+ or CD8+ T cells, or bulk PBMC T cells (not recorded which). These receptors were collected from a man between 18 and 35 years old in good health.

The CDR3 loop is CASSYKMERQQFF. This chain links TRBV6-2 or TRBV6-3 with TRBJ2-1. The CDR3 covers 13 residues. Looked up from germline, CDR1 is MNHEY and CDR2 is SVGEGT.

This chain links TRBV4-1 with TRBJ1-1. The CDR3 extends over 15 amino acids. CDR1 is MGHRA and CDR2 is YSYEKL in the germline V gene. Here the CDR3 reads CASSQVGRGGTEAFF.

This rearrangement joins TRBV18 to TRBJ2-7; lacking DNA, the TRBD1 call made by TCRdb goes unchecked. The CDR3 runs to 14 residues. The germline V gene encodes CDR1 KGHSH and CDR2 LQKENI. Here the CDR3 reads CASSPVGDAYEQYF. Full variable domain (outside the CDR3, taken from reference TRBV18 and TRBJ2-7): NAGVMQNPRHLVRRRGQEARLRCSPMKGHSHVYWYRQLPEEGLKFMVYLQKENIIDESGMPKERFSAEFPKEGPSILRIQQVVRGDSAAYFCASSPVGDAYEQYFGPGTRLTVT.

The chain carries TRBV6-2 or TRBV6-3 and TRBJ2-3. This CDR3 has 14 residues. Germline assignment: CDR1 MNHEY and CDR2 SVGEGT. The CDR3 loop is CASSQFRLPDTQYF.

The rearrangement joins TRBV18 to TRBJ1-4. The germline CDR1 and CDR2 sequences are KGHSH and LQKENI. This CDR3 region has 15 residues. This chain's CDR3 is CASSPRGNSNEKLFF.

This sequence joins TRBV5-1 and TRBJ2-1; checking the TCRdb D call of TRBD1 is not possible without DNA. This CDR3 has 15 residues. Germline assignment: CDR1 SGHRS and CDR2 YFSETQ. CDR3 residues: CASSVRDRVTNEQFF.

The rearrangement joins TRBV12-3 or TRBV12-4 to TRBJ2-5; TCRdb's assignment of TRBD1 cannot be checked, as there is no DNA. This CDR3 spans 15 amino acids. The CDR3 here is CASSFRDRGPGTQYF.

The V and J genes are TRBV20-1 and TRBJ1-5. This CDR3 is 16 amino acids long. Germline V gives CDR1 DFQATT, CDR2 SNEGSKA (reference sequence). The CDR3 is CSASVSPGGNNQPQHF.

This chain joins TRBV12-3 or TRBV12-4 and TRBJ2-1; TCRdb indicates TRBD2, and absent DNA this call remains unverified. CDR3 length equals 15 residues. CDR3 residues: CASSYGGSSNSEQFF.

The chain combines TRBV7-6 with TRBJ2-2; TCRdb names TRBD1, which stays unverified in the absence of DNA. Germline CDR1 SGHVS, CDR2 FNYEAQ. The CDR3 spans 14 residues. The CDR3 spells CASSPRTVTGELFF.

V and J are TRBV5-6 and TRBJ2-3; the D call from TCRdb, TRBD1, cannot be confirmed without DNA. CDR3 length equals 16 residues. Germline V lookup: CDR1 SGHDT, CDR2 YYEEEE. The CDR3 is CASSLEARASADTQYF.